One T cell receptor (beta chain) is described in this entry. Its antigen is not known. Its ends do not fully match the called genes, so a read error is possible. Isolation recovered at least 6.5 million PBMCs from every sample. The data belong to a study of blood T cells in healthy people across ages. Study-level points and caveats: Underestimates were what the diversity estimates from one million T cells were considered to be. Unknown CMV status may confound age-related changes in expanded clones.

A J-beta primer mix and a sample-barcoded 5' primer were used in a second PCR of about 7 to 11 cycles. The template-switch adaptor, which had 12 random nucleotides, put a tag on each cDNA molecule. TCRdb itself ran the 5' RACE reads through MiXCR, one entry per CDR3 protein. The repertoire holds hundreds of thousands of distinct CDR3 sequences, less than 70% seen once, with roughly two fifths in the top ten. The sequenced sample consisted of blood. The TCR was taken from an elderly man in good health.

CDR3 amino acids: CPSSLLGQGSSYEQYF. Here the CDR3 DNA reads TGTCCCAGCAGCTTGTTGGGACAGGGAAGTTCCTACGAGCAGTACTTC. This chain joins TRBV11-2 and TRBJ2-7; 9 bases are a match to TRBD1. CDR3 length: 16 residues. Germline CDR1 reads SGHAT; CDR2 reads FQNNGV.